The rows below give T cell receptor beta chains drawn from one sample of a study of T cells in Graves' hyperthyroidism and ophthalmopathy. One entry per CDR3 protein, called by TCRdb with MiXCR from the multiplex PCR reads. The repertoire consists of roughly 200,000 distinct CDR3 sequences, with about 16% occurring once and the leading ten covering over 35%. Sequenced input: blood. Receptors originate from a man aged 40-55 years with Graves' hyperthyroidism. The CDR3 runs from the conserved cysteine through the conserved F or W. The order of the fields is V gene, clone size, D gene, J gene, CDR3 protein, CDR3 DNA. D genes are given only for firm matches. A row's size may be missing; if present it is once, few, many or a size class.

v_gene: TRBV5-1; abundance: many; d_gene: -; j_gene: TRBJ1-6; CDR3aa: CASSLDFDNNSPLHF; CDR3nt: TGCGCCAGCAGCTTGGATTTTGACAATAATTCACCCCTCCACTTT
v_gene: TRBV5-8; abundance: many; d_gene: TRBD1; j_gene: TRBJ2-7; CDR3aa: CASSWDRSYEQYF; CDR3nt: TGTGCCAGCAGCTGGGACAGGTCCTACGAGCAGTACTTC
v_gene: TRBV11-2; abundance: many; d_gene: -; j_gene: TRBJ2-3; CDR3aa: CASSLFGGLTDTQYF; CDR3nt: TGTGCCAGCAGCTTATTTGGGGGGCTCACAGATACGCAGTATTTT
v_gene: TRBV10-3; abundance: many; d_gene: -; j_gene: TRBJ1-1; CDR3aa: CATQSVVGNTEAFF; CDR3nt: TGTGCCACCCAGTCGGTAGTGGGAAACACTGAAGCTTTCTTT
v_gene: TRBV20-1; abundance: many; d_gene: TRBD1; j_gene: TRBJ1-3; CDR3aa: CSAQLEGTGRGNTIYF; CDR3nt: TGCAGTGCTCAACTAGAGGGGACAGGGAGAGGAAACACCATATATTTT
v_gene: TRBV5-6; abundance: many; d_gene: -; j_gene: TRBJ1-2; CDR3aa: CASSLGGQGLNYGYTF; CDR3nt: TGTGCCAGCAGCTTGGGGGGGCAGGGATTAAACTATGGCTACACCTTC
v_gene: TRBV28; abundance: many; d_gene: TRBD1; j_gene: TRBJ2-1; CDR3aa: CASSAGGFSYNEQFF; CDR3nt: TGTGCCAGCAGCGCAGGGGGATTCTCCTACAATGAGCAGTTCTTC
v_gene: TRBV24-1; abundance: many; d_gene: -; j_gene: TRBJ2-3; CDR3aa: CATSDFGTGGTDTQYF; CDR3nt: TGTGCCACCAGTGATTTCGGGACGGGAGGCACAGATACGCAGTATTTT
v_gene: TRBV6-6; abundance: many; d_gene: -; j_gene: TRBJ1-5; CDR3aa: CASSYGGIQPQHF; CDR3nt: TGTGCCAGCAGTTACGGAGGAATTCAGCCCCAGCATTTT
v_gene: TRBV11-3; abundance: many; d_gene: -; j_gene: TRBJ2-7; CDR3aa: CASSLGAGYEDEQYF; CDR3nt: TGTGCCAGCAGCTTAGGCGCAGGGTATGAAGACGAGCAGTACTTC
v_gene: TRBV4-3; abundance: few; d_gene: -; j_gene: TRBJ1-1; CDR3aa: CASSQELPRGLITEAFF; CDR3nt: TGCGCCAGCAGCCAAGAACTTCCCAGGGGATTGATCACTGAAGCTTTCTTT
v_gene: TRBV30; abundance: few; d_gene: -; j_gene: TRBJ1-2; CDR3aa: CAWSQGANYGYTF; CDR3nt: TGTGCCTGGAGTCAGGGCGCTAACTATGGCTACACCTTC
v_gene: TRBV7-9; abundance: many; d_gene: -; j_gene: TRBJ1-5; CDR3aa: CASSLGASTAPQHF; CDR3nt: TGTGCCAGCAGCCTTGGGGCTTCCACGGCGCCCCAGCATTTT
v_gene: TRBV10-3; abundance: -; d_gene: -; j_gene: TRBJ2-3; CDR3aa: CAISEGVLKEAYF; CDR3nt: TGTGCCATCAGTGAGGGAGTCCTTAAAGAAGCGTATTTT
v_gene: TRBV5-1; abundance: many; d_gene: -; j_gene: TRBJ2-7; CDR3aa: CASSLDPVGEQYF; CDR3nt: TGCGCCAGCAGCCTCGACCCCGTGGGGGAGCAGTACTTC